Shown below are 4 T cell receptor beta chains from a single sample sequenced in a study of T cells in Graves' hyperthyroidism and ophthalmopathy. TCR beta CDR3 region amplification was performed from RNA transcripts. RT-PCR in the first round (using the HTBI primer set) targeted the TCR CDR3. TCRdb ran MiXCR on the multiplex PCR reads and lists one entry per CDR3 protein. The table records hundreds of thousands of distinct CDR3 sequences, about 12% of them present only once. Input material: blood. The receptors originated from a woman aged 18-35 years with Graves' hyperthyroidism.

As to this clonotype: This could be a read error, since a much larger clone is one nucleotide away. The chain joins TRBV11-2 to TRBJ1-1, with D hard to call. This CDR3 spans 14 amino acids. The germline V gene encodes CDR1 SGHAT and CDR2 FQNNGV. The DNA of the CDR3 is TGTGTCAGCAGCATGGGTGCAAAGGGCGGTCAAGCTTTCTTT. Its translation: CVSSMGAKGGQAFF.

V and J are TRBV28 and TRBJ1-2; no clear D gene. V was cut by 10 bases and J by 4 bases, with 13 bases left in between. The CDR3 length is 12 residues. Per germline, CDR1 MDHEN and CDR2 SYDVKM. The CDR3 nucleotides are TGTGCCACCGCCTCGGGGTTCTATGGCTACACCTTC. This codes for CATASGFYGYTF.

This clonotype was seen ten or more times. The CDR3 here is CASSFAGTRYNEQFF. The CDR3 region has the DNA TGTGCCAGCAGCTTCGCTGGGACCAGATACAATGAGCAGTTCTTC. J is TRBJ2-1 and V is TRBV11-2; D tentatively fits TRBD1 or TRBD2 (5 bases each). The ends were cut back, 3 bases at V and 4 bases at J, with 13 bases in the middle. CDR1 and CDR2 from the germline V gene are SGHAT and FQNNGV. The CDR3 extends over 15 amino acids.

This clonotype was observed at least ten times. This chain uses TRBV5-1 with TRBJ2-3; TRBD2 agrees at 8 bases. Germline values: CDR1 SGHRS, CDR2 YFSETQ. V lost 0 bases, J lost 4 bases, and 16 bases stayed unmatched. The CDR3 totals 19 residues. CDR3 bases: TGCGCCAGCAGCTTGGTCCCTGCTACGTCGCGGGGGGTTGCAGATACGCAGTATTTT. This encodes CASSLVPATSRGVADTQYF.